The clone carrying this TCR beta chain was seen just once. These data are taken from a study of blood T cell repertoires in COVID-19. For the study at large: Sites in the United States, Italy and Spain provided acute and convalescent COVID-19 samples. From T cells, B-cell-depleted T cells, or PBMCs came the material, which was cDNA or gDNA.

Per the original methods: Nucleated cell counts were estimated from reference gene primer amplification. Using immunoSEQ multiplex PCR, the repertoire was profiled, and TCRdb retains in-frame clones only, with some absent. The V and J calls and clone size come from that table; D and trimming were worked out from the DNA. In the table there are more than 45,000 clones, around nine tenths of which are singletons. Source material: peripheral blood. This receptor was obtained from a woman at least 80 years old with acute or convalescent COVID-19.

In DNA form, the CDR3 reads TGTGCCTGGAGTACAGGGTTTTATTCACCCCTCCACTTT. Amino acids: CAWSTGFYSPLHF. The chain joins TRBV30 to TRBJ1-6; D might be TRBD1 (6 bases). V lost 2 bases, J lost 8 bases, and 10 bases lay in between. Looked up from germline, CDR1 is GTSNPN and CDR2 is SVGIG (reference sequence). The CDR3 contains 13 residues.